This T cell receptor beta chain was identified in a study of T cell responses to AZD1222 COVID-19 vaccine. Notes on the study in general: Nearly half of spike-specific TCRs reportedly target variant regions that are unmutated in the B.1.351 and B.1.1.7 variants. There were vaccine-associated CD4 TCRs across spike, dominant at 160-218 and 743-854.

The ends were cut back, 1 base at V and 9 bases at J, with 10 bases in the middle. The CDR3 spans 14 residues. Germline values: CDR1 SGHVS, CDR2 FQNEAQ. Some clones are missing from TCRdb's copy, which holds only in-frame ones; the method was immunoSEQ multiplex PCR. The sample yields fewer than 200,000 clones, around 88% seen once. Whether given at about 4 or about 12 weeks, second doses were pooled. In the case of this clone: Antigen unknown.

This chain links TRBV7-8 with TRBJ1-6; TRBD1 is a possible D gene (5 bases). The source is an adult who received the AZD1222 COVID-19 vaccine. The sample here was peripheral blood, taken 28 days after the second AZD1222 dose. The CDR3: CASSLGTKSSPLHF. Written as DNA, the CDR3 is TGTGCCAGCAGCTTAGGGACAAAGAGTTCACCCCTCCACTTT.